This TCR beta chain was captured in a study of cytomegalovirus exposure and HLA in healthy donors. Comments on this clone: Its antigen remains unidentified.

Amplification used 60 Vbeta primers and 13 Jbeta primers. The data were produced by immunoSEQ multiplex PCR, yet TCRdb's version contains in-frame clones alone and is incomplete. The sample has 100,000 or so clones, roughly 85% seen once. Germline values: CDR1 MNHNS, CDR2 SASEGT. V was cut by 6 bases and J by 2 bases, with 14 bases left in between. CDR3 size: 15 residues. Study-wide results and limits: For most subjects, TCR beta sequences were reported to predict HLA-A and HLA-B alleles with accuracy.

Source material: PBMCs. This chain joins TRBV6-1 and TRBJ1-5; tentatively, D is TRBD1 (6 bases). The receptor was isolated from a man under 40 in good health and CMV-seronegative. The CDR3: CASSKQGWGNQPQHF. The CDR3, as DNA: TGTGCCAGCAGCAAACAGGGTTGGGGCAATCAGCCCCAGCATTTT.